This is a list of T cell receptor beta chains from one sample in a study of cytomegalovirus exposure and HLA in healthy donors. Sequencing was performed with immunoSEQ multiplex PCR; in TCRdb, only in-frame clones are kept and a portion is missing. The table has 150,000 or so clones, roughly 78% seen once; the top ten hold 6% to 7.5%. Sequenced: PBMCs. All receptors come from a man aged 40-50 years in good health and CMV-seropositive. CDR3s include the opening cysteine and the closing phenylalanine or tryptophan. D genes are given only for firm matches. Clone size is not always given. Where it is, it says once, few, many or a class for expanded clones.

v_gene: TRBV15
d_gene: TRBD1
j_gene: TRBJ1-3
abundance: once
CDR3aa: CATSRQTGRNTIYF
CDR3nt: TGTGCCACCAGCAGACAGACAGGGCGAAACACCATATATTTT

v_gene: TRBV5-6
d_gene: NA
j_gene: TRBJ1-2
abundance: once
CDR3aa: CASSLRLQTANYGYTF
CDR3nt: TGTGCCAGCAGCTTGCGGCTACAGACGGCTAACTATGGCTACACCTTC

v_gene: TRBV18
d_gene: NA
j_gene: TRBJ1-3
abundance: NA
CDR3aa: CASSPPIRFSGNTIYF
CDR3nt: TGTGCCAGCTCACCACCGATACGGTTCTCTGGAAACACCATATATTTT

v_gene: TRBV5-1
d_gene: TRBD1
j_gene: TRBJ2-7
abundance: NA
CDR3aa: CASSLEDRGADEQYF
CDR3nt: TGCGCCAGCAGCTTGGAGGACAGGGGGGCGGACGAGCAGTACTTC

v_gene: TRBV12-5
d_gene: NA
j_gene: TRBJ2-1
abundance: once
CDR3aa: CASGARGDEQFF
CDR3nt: TGTGCTAGTGGGGCCAGGGGTGATGAGCAGTTCTTC

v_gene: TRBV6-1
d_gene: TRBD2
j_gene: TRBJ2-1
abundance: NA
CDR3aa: CASSEYLLLAGGAYNEQFF
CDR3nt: TGTGCCAGCAGTGAATACCTTTTACTAGCGGGGGGAGCCTACAATGAGCAGTTCTTC

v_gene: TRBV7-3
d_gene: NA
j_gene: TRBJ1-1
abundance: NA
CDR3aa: CASSYLGGKSEAFF
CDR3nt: TGTGCCAGCAGCTACTTGGGGGGGAAGTCTGAAGCTTTCTTT

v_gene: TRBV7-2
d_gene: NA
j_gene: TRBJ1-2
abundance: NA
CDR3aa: CASSPLLTSEGYTF
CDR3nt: TGTGCCAGCAGCCCCCTCCTTACGAGCGAAGGCTACACCTTC

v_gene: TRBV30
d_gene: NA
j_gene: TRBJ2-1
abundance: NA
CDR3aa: CAWSRSGRSYNEQFF
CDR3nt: TGTGCCTGGAGTCGGAGCGGCCGCTCCTACAATGAGCAGTTCTTC

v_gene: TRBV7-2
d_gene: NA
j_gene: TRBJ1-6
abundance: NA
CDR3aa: CASSLAPVAGLNSPLHF
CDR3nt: TGTGCCAGCAGCTTAGCTCCGGTGGCAGGCCTTAATTCACCCCTCCACTTT

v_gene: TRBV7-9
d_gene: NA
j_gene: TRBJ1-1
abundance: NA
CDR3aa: CASSPREGLGNTEAFF
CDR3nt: TGTGCCAGCAGCCCTAGGGAGGGGTTGGGGAACACTGAAGCTTTCTTT

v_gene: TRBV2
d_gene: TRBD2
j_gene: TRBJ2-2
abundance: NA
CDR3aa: CASSEAGLAVTGELFF
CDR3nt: TGTGCCAGCAGCGAAGCGGGCCTAGCGGTGACCGGGGAGCTGTTTTTT

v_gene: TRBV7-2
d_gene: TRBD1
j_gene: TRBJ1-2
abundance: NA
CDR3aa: CASSDTGQVPYGYTF
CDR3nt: TGTGCCAGCAGCGATACGGGACAGGTCCCCTATGGCTACACCTTC

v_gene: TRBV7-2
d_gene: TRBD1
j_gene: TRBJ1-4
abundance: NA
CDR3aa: CASGDRGEKLFF
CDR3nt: TGTGCCAGCGGGGACAGGGGTGAAAAACTGTTTTTT

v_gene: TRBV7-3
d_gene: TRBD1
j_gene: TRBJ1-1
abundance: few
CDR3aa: CASSRGQGVTEAFF
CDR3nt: TGTGCCAGCAGCCGCGGACAGGGGGTTACTGAAGCTTTCTTT

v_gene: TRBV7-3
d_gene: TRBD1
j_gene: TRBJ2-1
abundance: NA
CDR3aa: CASSDDRGGQSYNEQFF
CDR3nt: TGTGCCAGCAGCGACGACAGGGGAGGACAATCCTACAATGAGCAGTTCTTC

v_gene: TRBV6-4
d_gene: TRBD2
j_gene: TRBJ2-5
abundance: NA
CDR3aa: CASSRGVGETQYF
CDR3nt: TGTGCCAGCAGTCGGGGGGTCGGGGAGACCCAGTACTTC

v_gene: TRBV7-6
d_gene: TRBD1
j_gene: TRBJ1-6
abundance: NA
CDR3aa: CASSLDRVDSPLHF
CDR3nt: TGTGCCAGCAGCCTCGACAGGGTTGATTCACCCCTCCACTTT

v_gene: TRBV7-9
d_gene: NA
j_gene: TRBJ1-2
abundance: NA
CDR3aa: CASTPKSGVGGYTF
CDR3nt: TGTGCCAGCACCCCCAAATCAGGGGTGGGTGGCTACACCTTC

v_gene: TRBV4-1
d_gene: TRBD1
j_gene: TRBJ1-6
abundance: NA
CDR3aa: CASSQSGQGASYNSPLHF
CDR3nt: TGCGCCAGCAGCCAATCGGGACAGGGGGCATCCTATAATTCACCCCTCCACTTT

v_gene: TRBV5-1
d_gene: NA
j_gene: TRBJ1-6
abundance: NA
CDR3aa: CASNTDGSSYNSPLHF
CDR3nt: TGCGCCAGCAACACCGACGGGAGCTCCTATAATTCACCCCTCCACTTT

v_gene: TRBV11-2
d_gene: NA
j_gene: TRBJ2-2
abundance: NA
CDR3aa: CASSLGLLVFPGELFF
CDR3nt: TGTGCCAGCAGCTTAGGTTTACTAGTATTCCCCGGGGAGCTGTTTTTT

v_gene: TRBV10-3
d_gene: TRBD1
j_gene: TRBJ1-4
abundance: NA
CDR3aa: CAISDGQGVANEKLFF
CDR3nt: TGTGCCATCAGTGATGGACAGGGAGTAGCTAATGAAAAACTGTTTTTT

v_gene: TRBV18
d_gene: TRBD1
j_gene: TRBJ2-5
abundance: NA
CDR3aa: CASTGQYQETQYF
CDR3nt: TGTGCCAGCACGGGACAGTACCAAGAGACCCAGTACTTC

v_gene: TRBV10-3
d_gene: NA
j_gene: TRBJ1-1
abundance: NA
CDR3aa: CAISDGRDSPSLMNTEAFF
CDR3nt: TGTGCCATCAGTGATGGGAGAGACTCCCCGTCTTTAATGAACACTGAAGCTTTCTTT

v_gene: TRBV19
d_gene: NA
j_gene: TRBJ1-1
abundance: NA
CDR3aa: CASSRTQNTEAFF
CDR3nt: TGTGCCAGTAGTCGGACACAGAACACTGAAGCTTTCTTT

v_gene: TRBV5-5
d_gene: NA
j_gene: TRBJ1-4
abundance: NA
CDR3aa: CASSLGLGNEKLFF
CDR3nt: TGTGCCAGCAGCTTGGGTCTCGGTAATGAAAAACTGTTTTTT

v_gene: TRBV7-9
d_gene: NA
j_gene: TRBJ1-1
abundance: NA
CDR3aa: CASSLGTEGFEAFF
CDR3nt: TGTGCCAGCAGCTTAGGGACAGAAGGTTTCGAAGCTTTCTTT

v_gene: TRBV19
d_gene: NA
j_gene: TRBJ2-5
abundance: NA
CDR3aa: CASTSAFRGDKTETQYF
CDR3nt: TGTGCCAGTACCTCTGCGTTCAGGGGAGACAAAACGGAGACCCAGTACTTC

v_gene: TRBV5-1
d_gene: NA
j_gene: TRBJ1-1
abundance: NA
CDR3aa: CASQEEVGGNTEAFF
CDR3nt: TGCGCCAGCCAAGAGGAGGTGGGGGGGAACACTGAAGCTTTCTTT

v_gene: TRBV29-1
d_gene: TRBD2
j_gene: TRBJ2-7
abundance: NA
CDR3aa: CSVGTSGGYEQYF
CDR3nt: TGCAGCGTTGGGACTAGCGGGGGTTACGAGCAGTACTTC

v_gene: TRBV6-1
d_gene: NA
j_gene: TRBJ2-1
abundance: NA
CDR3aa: CASSEPSSYNEQFF
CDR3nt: TGTGCCAGCAGTGAACCGAGCTCCTACAATGAGCAGTTCTTC

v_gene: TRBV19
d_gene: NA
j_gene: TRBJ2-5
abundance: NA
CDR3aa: CASSTHSQETQYF
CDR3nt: TGTGCCAGTAGTACCCACTCCCAAGAGACCCAGTACTTC

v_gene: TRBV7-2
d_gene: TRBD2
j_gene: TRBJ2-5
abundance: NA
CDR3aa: CASSLGGGVGTQYF
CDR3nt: TGTGCCAGCAGCTTGGGGGGGGGAGTCGGGACCCAGTACTTC

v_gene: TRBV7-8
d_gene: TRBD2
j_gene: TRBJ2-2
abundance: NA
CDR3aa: CASNLGVRGGLDTGELFF
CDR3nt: TGTGCCAGCAACTTAGGGGTGCGGGGGGGCCTAGACACCGGGGAGCTGTTTTTT

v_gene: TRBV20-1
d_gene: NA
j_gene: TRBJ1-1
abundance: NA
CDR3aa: CSASGRQEAFF
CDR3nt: TGCAGTGCGTCAGGCCGACAAGAAGCTTTCTTT

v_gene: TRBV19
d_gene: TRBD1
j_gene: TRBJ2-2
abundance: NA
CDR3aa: CASSRQGASTGELFF
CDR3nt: TGTGCCAGTAGTAGACAGGGGGCTAGCACCGGGGAGCTGTTTTTT

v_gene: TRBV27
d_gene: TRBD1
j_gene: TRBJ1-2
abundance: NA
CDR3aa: CASSPGQGFANYGYTF
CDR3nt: TGTGCCAGCAGCCCGGGACAGGGTTTCGCTAACTATGGCTACACCTTC

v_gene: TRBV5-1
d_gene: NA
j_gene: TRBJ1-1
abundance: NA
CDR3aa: CASSSGTRGRETEAFF
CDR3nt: TGCGCCAGCAGCTCCGGGACCCGAGGGCGGGAGACTGAAGCTTTCTTT

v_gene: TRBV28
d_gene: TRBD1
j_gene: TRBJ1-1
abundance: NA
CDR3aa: CASSAGQDPTEAFF
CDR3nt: TGTGCCAGCAGTGCGGGACAGGATCCGACTGAAGCTTTCTTT

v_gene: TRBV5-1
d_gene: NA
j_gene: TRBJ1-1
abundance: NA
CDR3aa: CASSLAKSNTEAFF
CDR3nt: TGCGCCAGCAGCTTGGCCAAGAGTAACACTGAAGCTTTCTTT

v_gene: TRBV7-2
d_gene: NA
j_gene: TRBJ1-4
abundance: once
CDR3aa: CASSPRVRLNEKLFF
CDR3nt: TGTGCCAGCAGCCCGCGGGTGAGACTTAATGAAAAACTGTTTTTT

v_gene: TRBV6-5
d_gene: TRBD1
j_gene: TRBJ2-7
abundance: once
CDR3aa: CASRWGQGAYEQYF
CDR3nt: TGTGCCAGCAGGTGGGGACAGGGAGCCTACGAGCAGTACTTC

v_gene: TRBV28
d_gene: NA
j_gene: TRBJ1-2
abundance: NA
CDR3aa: CASRPTGRGDGYTF
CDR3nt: TGTGCCAGCAGACCTACAGGGCGCGGCGATGGCTACACCTTC

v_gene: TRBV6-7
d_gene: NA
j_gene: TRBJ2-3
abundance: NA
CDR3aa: CASSYLQGSIPDTQYF
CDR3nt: TGTGCCAGCAGTTACCTCCAGGGAAGTATTCCAGATACGCAGTATTTT

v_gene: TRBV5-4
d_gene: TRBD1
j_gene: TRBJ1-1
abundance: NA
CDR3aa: CASRTDRENTEAFF
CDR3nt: TGTGCCAGCAGAACTGACAGGGAGAACACTGAAGCTTTCTTT

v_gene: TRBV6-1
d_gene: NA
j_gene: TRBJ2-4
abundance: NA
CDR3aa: CASSGQYREAENIQYF
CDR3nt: TGTGCCAGCAGTGGTCAATACAGGGAAGCGGAAAACATTCAGTACTTC

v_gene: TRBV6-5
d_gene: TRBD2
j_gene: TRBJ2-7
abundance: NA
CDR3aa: CASSYRAGESYEQYF
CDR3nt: TGTGCCAGCAGTTACCGAGCGGGGGAATCCTACGAGCAGTACTTC

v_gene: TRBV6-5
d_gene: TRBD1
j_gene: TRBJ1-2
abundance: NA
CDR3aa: CASSKPGQGVGYTF
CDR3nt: TGTGCCAGCAGTAAACCGGGACAGGGGGTTGGCTACACCTTC

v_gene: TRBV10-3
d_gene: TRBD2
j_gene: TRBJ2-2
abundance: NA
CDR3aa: CASGLAGTQGGELFF
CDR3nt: TGTGCCAGCGGACTAGCGGGAACGCAGGGCGGGGAGCTGTTTTTT

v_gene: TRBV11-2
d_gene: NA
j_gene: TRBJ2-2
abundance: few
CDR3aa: CASSPPGHQNTGELFF
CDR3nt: TGTGCCAGCAGCCCTCCGGGACACCAAAACACCGGGGAGCTGTTTTTT

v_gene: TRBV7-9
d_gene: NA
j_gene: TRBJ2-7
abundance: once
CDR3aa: CASSLGGGDIKQYF
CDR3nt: TGTGCCAGCAGCCTAGGAGGTGGGGACATTAAGCAGTACTTC

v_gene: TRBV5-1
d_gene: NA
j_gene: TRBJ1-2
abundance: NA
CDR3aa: CASSLGRGGGHTF
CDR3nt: TGCGCCAGCAGCTTGGGCCGTGGCGGTGGCCACACCTTC